Below are 2 T cell receptor beta chains sequenced from a single sample in a study of Ad26.COV2.S vaccination and SARS-CoV-2 variants. This table comes from immunoSEQ multiplex PCR, and its TCRdb copy is limited to in-frame clones, with some not included. There are roughly 350,000 clones in the sample; roughly 91% occur only once, and around 5% lies in the top ten. Treatment of the sample: approximately 18 received Ad26.COV2.S at low or high dose, single or two shots; about 5 received placebo; per-sample allocation not given. Day 63 after the first injection of vaccine or placebo was the sampling time. The material sequenced was peripheral blood, taken in a trial of Ad26.COV2.S vaccine versus placebo. The source is a person aged 18-60 years who received the Ad26.COV2.S COVID-19 vaccine or a placebo.

The V and J genes are TRBV7-2 and TRBJ2-7; D is possibly TRBD1 (5 bases). Trimming removed 1 base at V and 2 bases at J, with 6 bases between. CDR1 is SGHTA, CDR2 FQGNSA, per germline. CDR3 length: 13 amino acids. The CDR3 region has the DNA TGTGCCAGCAGCTTAGAGGGGCCCTACGAGCAGTACTTC. The encoded protein is CASSLEGPYEQYF.

This chain connects TRBV18 to TRBJ2-7; D call uncertain. Germline-derived CDR1 and CDR2 are KGHSH and LQKENI. The CDR3 totals 14 residues. The V gene lost 3 bases and the J gene lost 3 bases, with 12 bases spanning the gap. CDR3 sequence: CASSPSGSSYEQYF. The CDR3 DNA is TGTGCCAGCTCACCCTCGGGTAGCAGCTACGAGCAGTACTTC.